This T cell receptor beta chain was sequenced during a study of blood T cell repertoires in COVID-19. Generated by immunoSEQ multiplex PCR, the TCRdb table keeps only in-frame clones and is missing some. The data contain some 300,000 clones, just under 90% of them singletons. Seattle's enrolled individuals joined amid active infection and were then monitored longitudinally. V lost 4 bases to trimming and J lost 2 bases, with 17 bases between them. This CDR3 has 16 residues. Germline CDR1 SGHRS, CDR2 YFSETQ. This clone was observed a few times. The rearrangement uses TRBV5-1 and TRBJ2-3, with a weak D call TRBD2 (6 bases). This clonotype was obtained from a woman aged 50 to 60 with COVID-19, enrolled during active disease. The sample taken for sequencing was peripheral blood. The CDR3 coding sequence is TGCGCCAGCAGCCTCACTGCCGGGACTTTCACAGATACGCAGTATTTT. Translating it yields CASSLTAGTFTDTQYF.